This TCR beta chain originates from a study of T-cell reconstitution after alpha-beta-depleted transplantation in children. Unique molecular identifiers were incorporated into the prepared TCRbeta library. Each CDR3 protein gets one entry after TCRdb re-called the PCR reads with MiXCR. This sample has about 240,000 distinct CDR3 sequences, with around 25% found just once. Germline CDR1 and CDR2: SGDLS and YYNGEE. The junction had 9 bases not matched to a gene; V was cut back by 3 bases and J by 4 bases. The CDR3 runs to 16 residues. This clonotype has ten or more counts. The rearrangement joins TRBV9 to TRBJ2-2, with 7 bases aligning to TRBD2. This sequence was found in a girl aged 2 to 10 with Fanconi anemia, due to receive a stem cell transplant. The source was PBMCs, collected before TCRalphabeta/CD19-depleted stem cell transplant. The DNA of the CDR3 is TGTGCCAGCAGCGGACCGACCGGACTAGGCACCGGGGAGCTGTTTTTT. Translating it yields CASSGPTGLGTGELFF. Based on the CDR3 plus reference TRBV9 and TRBJ2-2, the full variable domain is DSGVTQTPKHLITATGQRVTLRCSPRSGDLSVYWYQQSLDQGLQFLIQYYNGEERAKGNILERFSAQQFPDLHSELNLSSLELGDSALYFCASSGPTGLGTGELFFGEGSRLTVL.